This T cell receptor (beta chain) was captured by sequencing in a study of blood T cell repertoires in COVID-19. Turning to the study itself: Donors in the United States, Italy and Spain gave samples during acute or convalescent COVID-19. PBMCs, B-cell-depleted T cells, or T cells provided the cDNA or gDNA that made up the material.

Per the study methods: Estimates of nucleated cell counts were drawn from the amplification of reference gene primers. Profiling relied on immunoSEQ multiplex PCR, and the TCRdb table lists in-frame clones only, not all of them. V, J and clone size are those of that table, while D and trimming were read from the DNA. The table lists a few hundred thousand clones, around 86% of them singletons. The junction had 14 bases not matched to a gene; V was cut back by 3 bases and J by 4 bases. This CDR3 is built from 18 residues. Germline CDR1 and CDR2: LNHNV and YYDKDF (reference sequence). The specimen was peripheral blood. This sequence originates from a man younger than 40 who had recovered from COVID-19. This chain joins TRBV15 and TRBJ2-3; 9 nucleotides align to TRBD1. CDR3 residues: CATSSPIGTGLWSDTQYF. The CDR3 DNA reads as TGTGCCACCAGCAGCCCGATTGGGACAGGGCTTTGGTCAGATACGCAGTATTTT.